Each of the 18 T cell receptor beta chains below was sequenced from the same sample in a study of response to subunit inactivated influenza vaccine. One entry per CDR3 protein, called by TCRdb with MiXCR from the RT-PCR reads. This sample has hundreds of thousands of distinct CDR3 sequences; about 15% occur once, and the top ten carry 5.5% to 7%. The sample here was PBMCs from blood, taken 14 to 15 days before vaccination. The origin of the receptors is a man over 45 who received an inactivated influenza vaccine.

This clonotype was detected only a few times. The V and J genes are TRBV5-1 and TRBJ1-5, with 9 positions matching TRBD1. J gave up 7 bases and V 4 bases, and 12 bases lay outside the gene matches. Germline V lookup: CDR1 SGHRS, CDR2 YFSETQ. This CDR3 is 16 amino acids long. CDR3 loop: CASSPPGTGFGQPQHF. CDR3 coding DNA: TGCGCCAGCAGCCCGCCAGGGACAGGGTTCGGGCAGCCCCAGCATTTT.

This clonotype has more than one count but fewer than ten. The rearrangement links TRBV20-1 to TRBJ2-2; D might be TRBD2 (6 bases). This CDR3 comprises 16 residues. CDR1 DFQATT and CDR2 SNEGSKA come from the germline V gene (reference sequence). Trimming pared 2 bases from V and 0 bases from J, leaving 13 bases between. CDR3: CSARRLATANTGELFF. The CDR3 coding sequence is TGCAGTGCTAGACGGCTAGCGACCGCGAACACCGGGGAGCTGTTTTTT.

This clonotype came up a few times. The rearrangement uses TRBV7-8 and TRBJ1-6; D not resolved. CDR1 and CDR2 (germline): SGHVS, FQNEAQ. The CDR3 totals 15 residues. Trimming took 3 bases from V and 2 from J, leaving 8 bases between them. For the CDR3, the DNA is TGTGCCAGCAGCTTTTATGGGACCTATAATTCACCCCTCCACTTT. This codes for CASSFYGTYNSPLHF.

The rearrangement links TRBV2 to TRBJ2-2, with 8 nucleotides matching TRBD1. This CDR3 has 15 residues. CDR1 and CDR2 from the germline V gene are SNHLY and FYNNEI. Germline trimming cut 4 bases from V and 6 bases from J; bases unmatched to any gene: 7. The CDR3 loop reads CASSGWTGTSGELFF. The CDR3 DNA reads as TGTGCCAGCAGTGGGTGGACAGGGACATCCGGGGAGCTGTTTTTT.

This clonotype has just a few counts. V usage is TRBV6-5 and J usage is TRBJ1-2; 11 positions match TRBD1. CDR1 is MNHEY, CDR2 SVGAGI, per germline. The CDR3 length is 18 residues. V was pared by 2 bases and J by 8 bases, with 16 bases of the junction left unmatched. Written as DNA, the CDR3 is TGTGCCAGCAGTTACCCGCTGGGATATAGGACAGGGGGCTTCGGCTACACCTTC. It yields the protein CASSYPLGYRTGGFGYTF.

This clonotype has just a few counts. The chain employs TRBV12-3 or TRBV12-4 and TRBJ1-2, with a tentative D call TRBD1 (5 bases). CDR3 length: 12 amino acids. Between the trimmed V and J ends, which lost 5 bases and 4 bases, there was a span of 8 bases. CDR3 bases: TGTGCCAGCAGTACCGGGGCCTATGGCTACACCTTC. Translated, it gives CASSTGAYGYTF.

V and J are TRBV24-1 and TRBJ2-1; 7 positions agree with TRBD2. Germline lookup yields CDR1 KGHDR and CDR2 SFDVKD. Trimming removed 0 bases from V and 8 bases from J; junction bases left unmatched: 6. The CDR3 covers 15 residues. The CDR3, as DNA: TGTGCCACCAGTGATTTGGGGGGGGTAGCAGATGAGCAGTTCTTC. Its protein is CATSDLGGVADEQFF.

This clonotype was seen a handful of times. The gene calls are TRBV7-8 and TRBJ2-5; no clear D gene. CDR3 length equals 17 residues. Germline V gene data show CDR1 as SGHVS and CDR2 as FQNEAQ. Trimming removed 4 bases from V and 1 base from J, with 19 bases in between. In DNA form, the CDR3 reads TGTGCCAGCAGCTCTATTGTGCTAGGCGAAATCCAAGAGACCCAGTACTTC. Translating gives CASSSIVLGEIQETQYF.

The chain is built from TRBV7-2 and TRBJ2-1; 8 nucleotides align to TRBD2. Germline V gene sequence: CDR1 SGHTA, CDR2 FQGNSA. After removal of 2 bases from V and 9 bases from J, the junction contained 9 bases not matched to a gene. This CDR3 comprises 15 residues. CDR3 sequence (DNA): TGTGCCAGCAGCTTAACGGGACTAGGTGAAGGTGAGCAGTTCTTC. Translated: CASSLTGLGEGEQFF.

This clonotype was found many times. The rearrangement links TRBV6-1 to TRBJ2-5, with 10 bases lining up with TRBD1. CDR1 and CDR2 (germline): MNHNS, SASEGT. With 6 bases clipped from V and 3 bases from J, the junction kept 13 bases outside the gene matches. CDR3 length equals 17 residues. The CDR3 sequence: CASRAGTGVHKKETQYF. The CDR3 bases are TGTGCCAGCAGGGCCGGGACAGGGGTCCACAAGAAAGAGACCCAGTACTTC.

Only a few counts were recorded for this clonotype. The chain recombines TRBV7-8 with TRBJ1-5, with 9 bases fitting TRBD1. The V gene end was trimmed by 5 bases and the J gene end by 7 bases; junction bases not matched to a gene: 6. Germline V gene sequence: CDR1 SGHVS, CDR2 FQNEAQ. There are 14 residues in the CDR3. DNA of the CDR3: TGTGCCAGCAGCCACCGGGACAGGGCACAGCCCCAGCATTTT. Its translation: CASSHRDRAQPQHF.

The chain joins TRBV6-1 to TRBJ2-1, with D possibly being TRBD2 (6 bases). Trimming stripped 6 bases from V and 8 bases from J, with 23 bases between. There are 16 residues in the CDR3. The germline gives CDR1 MNHNS, CDR2 SASEGT. The CDR3 loop reads CASSGGTSSIRDEQFF. The CDR3 DNA sequence: TGTGCCAGCAGCGGAGGAACTAGCAGCATTAGGGATGAGCAGTTCTTC.

There are a few counts of this clonotype. The chain joins TRBV9 to TRBJ1-1; 11 bases match TRBD1. From germline, CDR1 is SGDLS and CDR2 YYNGEE. CDR3 length: 16 residues. V dropped 4 bases and J dropped 6; count of bases not matched to a gene: 11. The CDR3 DNA sequence: TGTGCCAGCAGCCCGAGGGGGGACAGGGGGGCCGCTGAAGCTTTCTTT. Amino acid sequence: CASSPRGDRGAAEAFF.

This clonotype was seen at least ten times. This rearrangement joins TRBV7-8 to TRBJ2-3; D gene ambiguous. CDR1 is SGHVS and CDR2 is FQNEAQ in the germline V gene. CDR3 length equals 13 residues. The ends were cut back, 3 bases at V and 6 bases at J, with 10 bases in the middle. The CDR3 region has the DNA TGTGCCAGCAGCTTCCAACTTCCCGATACGCAGTATTTT. This codes for CASSFQLPDTQYF. The full variable domain, in which reference TRBV7-8 and TRBJ2-3 provide the parts outside the CDR3, is GAGVSQSPRYKVAKRGQDVALRCDPISGHVSLFWYQQALGQGPEFLTYFQNEAQLDKSGLPSDRFFAERPEGSVSTLKIQRTQQEDSAVYLCASSFQLPDTQYFGPGTRLTVL.

The chain links TRBV7-2 to TRBJ2-3, with D possibly TRBD1 on 6 matching bases. The CDR3 consists of 14 residues. The V and J ends lost 5 bases and 8 bases respectively, with 17 bases between them. The germline gives CDR1 SGHTA, CDR2 FQGNSA. The chain's CDR3 is CASSLGHKHGTQYF. CDR3 DNA sequence: TGTGCCAGCAGCCTGGGACACAAGCACGGTACGCAGTATTTT.

The chain joins TRBV15 to TRBJ2-7; 10 bases fit TRBD1. This CDR3 comprises 14 residues. After removal of 5 bases from V and 5 bases from J, the junction contained 6 bases not matched to a gene. Germline assignment: CDR1 LNHNV and CDR2 YYDKDF (reference sequence). CDR3 bases: TGTGCCACCAGCGCCCAAGGGACAGGGGACGAGCAGTACTTC. It yields the protein CATSAQGTGDEQYF.

This chain links TRBV7-2 with TRBJ2-1; D remains unclear. Germline CDR1 is SGHTA and CDR2 is FQGNSA. V was pared by 0 bases and J by 0 bases, with 9 bases between. The CDR3 is made up of 16 amino acids. The CDR3 DNA is TGTGCCAGCAGCTTAGCTCCCGGCCGCTCCTACAATGAGCAGTTCTTC. Translated, it gives CASSLAPGRSYNEQFF.

This clonotype was detected only a few times. The V gene is TRBV20-1, the J gene TRBJ1-5; 7 bases align to TRBD1. The CDR3 extends over 14 amino acids. The germline gives CDR1 DFQATT, CDR2 SNEGSKA (reference sequence). With V trimmed by 3 bases and J by 7 bases, 9 bases remained unmatched. CDR3 loop: CSASFRGGQQPQHF. The CDR3 DNA reads TGCAGTGCTAGTTTTAGAGGGGGCCAACAGCCCCAGCATTTT.